This T cell receptor (beta chain) stems from a study of metastatic and nonmetastatic thyroid tumors. In the study overall: Malignant thyroid and benign thyroid patients provided blood and tumor or nodule tissue whose repertoires were compared.

This clone was seen a handful of times. The antigen is not known. The germline gene is not matched at one end of the junction; a read error may be the cause. TCRdb recomputed clones from the PCR reads via MiXCR. The sample shows under 40,000 clones, 17% of them seen only once. Whole-study findings and limits: When malignant thyroid tumors were compared with benign nodules, TCR beta diversity was reportedly significantly higher in the malignant tumors. This held in both blood and tumor samples.

Every patient underwent thyroid surgery untreated. Germline V gives CDR1 MNHNS, CDR2 SASEGT. This CDR3 region has 13 residues. The sequenced sample consisted of blood. The TCR sequence derives from a male donor with papillary thyroid cancer or a benign thyroid nodule (not recorded which). Some clones in this sample may be carry-over from other donors' samples. The chain uses TRBV6-1 and TRBJ2-1; tentative D call: TRBD2 (5 bases). In DNA, the CDR3 is TGTGCCAGTACTCCGGGATCCCAGGATGAGCAGTCATTC. It translates to CASTPGSQDEQSF.